Shown below are 32 T cell receptor beta chains from a single sample sequenced in a study of regulatory T cells in long-lasting Graves disease. Both iRepertoire HTBI primers and Arm-PCR of CDR3 regions were used to build the TCR beta libraries. TCRdb processed the multiplex PCR reads anew with MiXCR; each CDR3 protein has one entry. The sample lists 300,000 to 500,000 distinct CDR3 sequences; more than 20% were seen once. Noted time point: persistent/refractory GD, antithyroid drugs over 5 years with positive TRAb. Making the TCR library involved RNA that had been extracted from PBMCs. The sample in question was peripheral blood mononuclear cells (PBMCs), obtained when the disease was refractory, from a patient treated with antithyroid drugs. The receptors come from a female donor with Graves disease.

CDR3 sequence: CASSPIANSPLHF. The CDR3 DNA is TGTGCCAGCAGTCCAATCGCCAATTCACCCCTCCACTTT. The chain is built from TRBV6-1 and TRBJ1-6; unclear D gene. This CDR3 has 13 amino acids. Germline V gives CDR1 MNHNS, CDR2 SASEGT. Trimming took 5 bases from V and 7 from J, leaving 9 bases between them.

This clonotype was recorded at least ten times. The chain joins TRBV20-1 to TRBJ2-5; no definite D call. The CDR3 sequence is 14 residues long. The V end lost 0 bases, the J end lost 2 bases, and 10 bases lay between the germline ends. CDR1 and CDR2 from the germline V gene are DFQATT and SNEGSKA (reference sequence). CDR3 DNA sequence: TGCAGTGCTAGAGATCGAGGACGTCAAGAGACCCAGTACTTC. Protein product: CSARDRGRQETQYF.

This clonotype has just a few counts. The rearrangement uses TRBV6-2 or TRBV6-3 and TRBJ1-6, with TRBD1 as a possible D gene (5 bases). CDR1 and CDR2 (germline): MNHEY, SVGEGT. Between the trimmed V and J ends, which lost 6 bases and 6 bases, there was a span of 15 bases. The CDR3 is 15 amino acids. CDR3 DNA sequence: TGTGCCAGCAGCCCCGGGGGAAGGCTTAATTCACCCCTCCACTTT. Encoded protein: CASSPGGRLNSPLHF.

This clonotype occurred many times. This may be a read error: a much more frequent sequence differs by one nucleotide. The chain employs TRBV2 and TRBJ1-1; no clear D. Germline V CDR1 and CDR2: SNHLY, FYNNEI. The CDR3 contains 13 residues. Trimming took off 7 bases at V and 1 base at J, with 10 bases between the two ends. CDR3 residues: CASMVERNTEAFF. CDR3 DNA: TGTGCCAGCATGGTGGAACGGAACACTGAAGCTTTCTTT.

Points on this clonotype: At one end the junction does not follow the germline gene, possibly because of a read error. The chain couples TRBV6-5 to TRBJ2-7; D may be TRBD2 (7 bases). The CDR3 sequence is 12 residues long. CDR1 and CDR2 from the germline V gene are MNHEY and SVGAGI. CDR3 DNA sequence: TGTGCCAGCGGTTACGGGGGGCACGAGCAGTACTTC. This gives the protein CASGYGGHEQYF.

There are many counts of this clonotype. This chain connects TRBV24-1 to TRBJ2-5; 9 bases agree with TRBD1. Germline trimming cut 4 bases from V and 2 bases from J; bases unmatched to any gene: 4. The CDR3 spans 15 residues. Germline-derived CDR1 and CDR2 are KGHDR and SFDVKD. The CDR3 region has the DNA TGTGCCACCAGTGACTTGGACAGGGGTCAAGAGACCCAGTACTTC. The encoded protein is CATSDLDRGQETQYF.

On this clonotype: One end of the junction varies from germline; a read error may be responsible. The J gene is TRBJ2-4, the V gene TRBV5-7, with unresolved D. TRBV5-7 is treated as an ORF (open reading frame) with a function not yet certain. The CDR3 totals 11 residues. CDR3 coding DNA: TGTGCCAGCAGCCCAAGTGAACTATTCTTCTTC. Residues: CASSPSELFFF.

This clonotype was observed at least ten times. The J gene is TRBJ1-1, the V gene TRBV27, with TRBD1 identical over 9 bases. The V and J ends lost 6 bases and 5 bases, in that order; junction bases with no gene match: 7. This CDR3 contains 14 residues. From germline, CDR1 is MNHEY and CDR2 SMNVEV (reference sequence). The CDR3 loop is CASRITGGETEAFF. In DNA form, the CDR3 reads TGTGCCAGCAGGATCACAGGGGGCGAGACTGAAGCTTTCTTT.

This clonotype has more than one count but fewer than ten. The chain combines TRBV30 with TRBJ1-1; 7 bases align to TRBD1. From germline, CDR1 is GTSNPN and CDR2 SVGIG (reference sequence). The CDR3 has 14 amino acids. Trimming took 0 bases from V and 2 from J; bases not matched to a gene: 3. CDR3 in DNA: TGTGCCTGGAGTGTATCAGGGGGAAACACTGAAGCTTTCTTT. This sequence encodes CAWSVSGGNTEAFF. Combining the CDR3 with reference TRBV30 and TRBJ1-1 gives the whole variable domain SQTIHQWPATLVQPVGSPLSLECTVEGTSNPNLYWYRQAAGRGLQLLFYSVGIGQISSEVPQNLSASRPQDRQFILSSKKLLLSDSGFYLCAWSVSGGNTEAFFGQGTRLTVV.

In this sample, this clonotype turned up many times. The CDR3 loop reads CASSWRSASGLNGYEQYF. CDR3 DNA sequence: TGTGCCAGCAGCTGGAGGTCGGCTAGCGGCCTCAACGGATACGAGCAGTACTTC. This chain connects TRBV7-2 to TRBJ2-7, with 7 bases identical to TRBD2. CDR1 and CDR2 (germline): SGHTA, FQGNSA. The CDR3 has 18 amino acids. J was trimmed by 4 bases and V by 4 bases; bases with no gene match: 19.

Written as DNA, the CDR3 is TGTGCCTGGAGAACCTATCGGGACAGGGGAGATACTGAAGCTTTCTTT. Translated: CAWRTYRDRGDTEAFF. The chain links TRBV30 to TRBJ1-1, with 10 bases matching TRBD1. The CDR3 is 16 amino acids. Trimming removed 3 bases from V and 5 bases from J; junction bases left unmatched: 12. In germline, CDR1 is GTSNPN, CDR2 SVGIG (reference sequence).

The table lists this clonotype with many counts. The chain employs TRBV28 and TRBJ2-7, with unresolved D. The ends were cut back, 6 bases at V and 3 bases at J, with 9 bases in the middle. The CDR3 length is 12 residues. Germline CDR1 and CDR2: MDHEN and SYDVKM. The CDR3 loop is CASSSSYYEQYF. CDR3 sequence (DNA): TGTGCCAGCAGCTCCAGCTACTACGAGCAGTACTTC.

In its sample, this clonotype was seen many times. J is TRBJ2-7 and V is TRBV27; TRBD2 agrees at 8 bases. V lost 5 bases to trimming and J lost 0 bases; unmatched junction nucleotides: 21. Germline V gene sequence: CDR1 MNHEY, CDR2 SMNVEV (reference sequence). The CDR3 length is 20 residues. The CDR3 spells CASSPYPGPGGLLSSYEQYF. The DNA for the CDR3 is TGTGCCAGCAGTCCCTATCCTGGTCCGGGAGGGCTTCTCAGCTCCTACGAGCAGTACTTC.

A remark on this clonotype: This sequence may be a read error, since a much larger clone differs from it by one base. The chain combines TRBV3-1 with TRBJ1-1, with D maybe TRBD1 (5 bases). The V gene lost 0 bases and the J gene lost 3 bases, with 14 bases spanning the gap. This CDR3 region has 16 residues. The germline V gene has CDR1 LGHDT and CDR2 YNNKEL (reference sequence). The CDR3 DNA reads TGTGCCAGCAGCCAAGAGGTAGTCAGGGAGGACACTGAAGCTTTCTTT. It encodes CASSQEVVREDTEAFF.

V and J are TRBV11-2 and TRBJ2-7; 12 nucleotides line up with TRBD2. V dropped 1 base and J dropped 3; count of bases not matched to a gene: 10. The CDR3 has 18 amino acids. Germline V lookup: CDR1 SGHAT, CDR2 FQNNGV. The CDR3 loop reads CASSLALGWTSGIYEQYF. The CDR3 region has the DNA TGTGCCAGCAGCTTAGCGCTAGGTTGGACTAGCGGGATCTACGAGCAGTACTTC. Supplemented by reference TRBV11-2 and TRBJ2-7, the full variable domain reads EAGVAQSPRYKIIEKRQSVAFWCNPISGHATLYWYQQILGQGPKLLIQFQNNGVVDDSQLPKDRFSAERLKGVDSTLKIQPAKLEDSAVYLCASSLALGWTSGIYEQYFGPGTRLTVT.

This clonotype has ten or more counts. The chain employs TRBV12-3 or TRBV12-4 and TRBJ1-2; TRBD1 might be the D (6 bases). The CDR3 is 15 amino acids. Trimming left V 4 bases short and J 3 bases short, with 15 bases between. DNA for the CDR3: TGTGCCAGCAGTTACCTCGGGGGCGGATACTATGGCTACACCTTC. This sequence encodes CASSYLGGGYYGYTF.

The table lists this clonotype with a few counts. The V and J genes are TRBV12-5 and TRBJ2-1, with 14 positions matching TRBD2. This CDR3 comprises 20 residues. Trimming at V came to 2 bases and at J to 9 bases, leaving 18 bases not matched to a gene. Germline values: CDR1 LGHNT, CDR2 FRNRAP. The CDR3 coding sequence is TGTGCTAGTGGTTTGTCTCCATCCGGGACTAGCGGGAGAGGGCAGGGTGAGCAGTTCTTC. This gives the protein CASGLSPSGTSGRGQGEQFF.

The J gene is TRBJ2-1, the V gene TRBV11-3; 8 bases fit TRBD1. Germline loops: CDR1 SGHNT, CDR2 YENEEA. Losses at the gene ends were 5 bases for V and 5 bases for J; bases not matched to a gene: 5. The CDR3 sequence is 14 residues long. As DNA, the CDR3 is TGTGCCAGCAGCGTGACAGGGGCGGACAATGAGCAGTTCTTC. This encodes CASSVTGADNEQFF.

This chain uses TRBV11-2 with TRBJ2-2, with 13 bases matching TRBD2. V was clipped by 3 bases and J by 0 bases; unmatched bases: 7. Germline loops: CDR1 SGHAT, CDR2 FQNNGV. This CDR3 has 19 amino acids. In DNA form, the CDR3 reads TGTGCCAGCAGCTTCCCAGGACTAGCGGGAGAGGCGAACACCGGGGAGCTGTTTTTT. Translation gives CASSFPGLAGEANTGELFF. Full variable domain (missing parts from reference TRBV11-2 and TRBJ2-2): EAGVAQSPRYKIIEKRQSVAFWCNPISGHATLYWYQQILGQGPKLLIQFQNNGVVDDSQLPKDRFSAERLKGVDSTLKIQPAKLEDSAVYLCASSFPGLAGEANTGELFFGEGSRLTVL.

There are many counts of this clonotype. This chain links TRBV6-5 with TRBJ2-7; 9 nucleotides line up with TRBD2. Losses at the gene ends were 0 bases for V and 0 bases for J; bases not matched to a gene: 3. The CDR3 sequence is 16 residues long. Germline assignment: CDR1 MNHEY and CDR2 SVGAGI. The CDR3 sequence is CASSYSRLAASYEQYF. CDR3 nucleotides: TGTGCCAGCAGTTACTCCAGACTAGCGGCCTCCTACGAGCAGTACTTC.

This clonotype was counted at least ten times. V usage is TRBV11-1 and J usage is TRBJ1-1; D call uncertain. This CDR3 has 14 residues. With 2 bases removed from V and 0 bases from J, the gap between germline ends came to 7 bases. From germline, CDR1 is SGHAT and CDR2 FQDESV (reference sequence). CDR3 sequence reads: CASSLLDMNTEAFF. The CDR3 DNA is TGTGCCAGCAGCTTATTGGATATGAACACTGAAGCTTTCTTT.

This clonotype was counted many times. The chain uses TRBV28 and TRBJ1-5, with TRBD1 as a possible D gene (6 bases). The CDR3 consists of 13 residues. Trimming removed 3 bases from V and 5 bases from J, with 8 bases in between. The V gene's germline CDR1 is MDHEN and CDR2 SYDVKM. CDR3: CASSFRGYQPQHF. CDR3 nucleotides: TGTGCCAGCAGTTTCAGGGGTTATCAGCCCCAGCATTTT.

Ten or more counts support this clonotype. The rearrangement links TRBV15 to TRBJ2-5; D possibly corresponds to TRBD2 (6 bases). Trimming stripped 5 bases from V and 5 bases from J, with 12 bases between. This CDR3 has 13 amino acids. Germline loops: CDR1 LNHNV, CDR2 YYDKDF (reference sequence). For the CDR3, the DNA is TGTGCCACCAGCGGTAACGCGGGGGAGACCCAGTACTTC. Translation gives CATSGNAGETQYF.

As for this clonotype: A much larger clone differs from this one at a single base, so this may be a read error. The chain combines TRBV28 with TRBJ2-7; TRBD2 aligns across 7 bases. The CDR3 extends over 14 amino acids. CDR1 MDHEN and CDR2 SYDVKM come from the germline V gene. The V gene end was trimmed by 7 bases and the J gene end by 3 bases; junction bases not matched to a gene: 9. This CDR3 is CASTGLVTGYEQYF. As DNA, the CDR3 is TGTGCCAGCACCGGACTAGTAACTGGCTACGAGCAGTACTTC.

This rearrangement joins TRBV19 to TRBJ2-5; no definite D call. CDR1 is LNHDA and CDR2 is SQIVND in the germline V gene (reference sequence). The CDR3 contains 13 residues. V was trimmed by 3 bases and J by 5 bases, leaving 10 bases between them. CDR3 coding DNA: TGTGCCAGTAGTATTGCGTTGGGGGAGACCCAGTACTTC. Its protein product is CASSIALGETQYF.

The rearrangement links TRBV6-1 to TRBJ2-6, with a tentative D call TRBD1 (6 bases). V lost 2 bases and J lost 3, with 23 bases in between. Germline lookup yields CDR1 MNHNS and CDR2 SASEGT. This CDR3 contains 20 residues. The chain's CDR3 is CASSETTTIQGWSGANVLTF. Here the CDR3 DNA reads TGTGCCAGCAGTGAAACAACCACCATACAGGGTTGGAGTGGGGCCAACGTCCTGACTTTC.

This clonotype was counted only a few times. This rearrangement joins TRBV10-3 to TRBJ1-1; D is ambiguous. CDR3 length: 14 residues. V was shortened by 0 bases and J by 7 bases, with 12 bases between the two germline ends. Looked up from germline, CDR1 is ENHRY and CDR2 is SYGVKD. CDR3 sequence: CAISESERASEAFF. The CDR3, as DNA: TGTGCCATCAGTGAGTCGGAAAGGGCGAGTGAAGCTTTCTTT.

A remark on this clonotype: Since a much larger clone is just one base distant, this may be a read error. The rearrangement joins TRBV6-2 or TRBV6-3 to TRBJ2-7; 7 nucleotides line up with TRBD1. Germline V gene lookup returns CDR1 MNHEY and CDR2 SVGEGT. CDR3 length: 13 residues. With 8 bases clipped from V and 2 bases from J, the junction kept 6 bases outside the gene matches. CDR3 coding DNA: TGTGCCAGCTCGGACAGGAGCCCCTACGAGCAGTACTTC. This encodes CASSDRSPYEQYF.

The rearrangement links TRBV29-1 to TRBJ1-2; a weak D match, TRBD1 (6 bases). Germline assignment: CDR1 SQVTM and CDR2 ANQGSEA. V lost 0 bases and J 8 bases, leaving 16 bases between the germline ends. This CDR3 spans 14 amino acids. The CDR3 DNA reads TGCAGCGTTGAAGAGGGGACACGCAATGGGGGCTACACCTTC. Translated: CSVEEGTRNGGYTF.

This chain connects TRBV27 to TRBJ1-1, with D uncertain. Germline lookup yields CDR1 MNHEY and CDR2 SMNVEV (reference sequence). V lost 9 bases, J lost 0 bases, and 14 bases lay in between. This CDR3 comprises 14 residues. This CDR3 reads CASRTGRLNTEAFF. The CDR3 coding sequence is TGTGCCAGTCGAACGGGCAGGTTGAACACTGAAGCTTTCTTT.

The sample holds a few counts of this clonotype. The V and J genes are TRBV4-1 and TRBJ1-6, with 9 bases aligning to TRBD1. Germline CDR1 reads MGHRA; CDR2 reads YSYEKL. The CDR3 contains 17 residues. With V trimmed by 0 bases and J by 3 bases, 3 bases remained unmatched. CDR3 protein: CASSQDGTGFYNSPLHF. For the CDR3, the DNA is TGCGCCAGCAGCCAAGACGGGACAGGGTTCTATAATTCACCCCTCCACTTT.

This clonotype has ten or more counts. The chain recombines TRBV12-5 with TRBJ1-1; a weak D match, TRBD1 (5 bases). Trimming took off 3 bases at V and 4 bases at J, with 15 bases between the two ends. The CDR3 extends over 15 amino acids. Germline assignment: CDR1 LGHNT and CDR2 FRNRAP. CDR3 amino acids: CASGLVPGTLTEAFF. The CDR3 region has the DNA TGTGCTAGTGGTTTAGTCCCCGGGACCCTCACTGAAGCTTTCTTT.